A selection of T cell receptor beta chains follows, all from one sample in a study of blood T cells in healthy people across ages. TCRdb reanalysed the 5' RACE reads using MiXCR and keeps one entry per CDR3 protein. The profile shows fewer than 1,200,000 distinct CDR3 sequences, under 30% of them singletons. These data also formed part of another study, on T cells of mothers and their children.

Sequencing used blood. These receptors originate from a girl aged 2 to 10 in good health. Each CDR3 is given without its conserved first and last residue. The D gene is left open where the match is weak.

j_gene: TRBJ2-4
v_gene: TRBV3-1
d_gene: .
CDR3aa: ASSQVSGQGVKNIRY

j_gene: TRBJ1-1
v_gene: TRBV10-3
d_gene: .
CDR3aa: ATKRTPEDTEAF

j_gene: TRBJ2-5
v_gene: TRBV3-1
d_gene: .
CDR3aa: ASSQGAPETQY

j_gene: TRBJ1-5
v_gene: TRBV20-1
d_gene: TRBD1
CDR3aa: SATDRQGSQPQH

j_gene: .
v_gene: TRBV20-1
d_gene: .
CDR3aa: SASSPEGRLRETQY

j_gene: TRBJ2-3
v_gene: TRBV4-3
d_gene: .
CDR3aa: ASSLLLGTDTQY

j_gene: TRBJ1-1
v_gene: TRBV6-1
d_gene: .
CDR3aa: ASSEMGAPDTEAF

j_gene: TRBJ2-4
v_gene: TRBV7-2
d_gene: .
CDR3aa: ASSPVNKNIQY

j_gene: TRBJ1-2
v_gene: TRBV5-4
d_gene: TRBD1
CDR3aa: ASSLPHAGTVYGYT

j_gene: TRBJ2-5
v_gene: TRBV4-3
d_gene: TRBD1
CDR3aa: ASSHGTGGSETQY

j_gene: TRBJ2-7
v_gene: TRBV28
d_gene: TRBD1
CDR3aa: ASSLTGGAEQY